A single T cell receptor (beta chain) is shown here with its context. No cognate antigen has been identified for it. No much larger clonotype is one base removed from it; base qualities were not supplied. The data originate from a study of T cell responses to AZD1222 COVID-19 vaccine (dated by TCRdb to 2020 to 2023). Study-wide context: TCR sequencing was performed for more than 230 trial participants, of whom about 200 were given two doses of AZD1222 and approximately 25 were given two doses of MenACWY control vaccine. Enrollment into the trials was organized by age into subgroups of 18-55, 56-69 and 70-plus years, and those subgroups contained approximately 150, 30 and 60 TCR-sequenced participants, respectively. On the study overall, not on this receptor specifically: Conclusions about previously exposed vaccinees were limited because only a handful of AZD1222 recipients were SARS-CoV-2 seropositive at baseline. Participants were mostly white British, with more females than males. The authors suggested clonal diversity may have been underestimated. Reportedly, almost half of the unique spike-specific TCRs recognized epitopes lying outside the regions that are mutated in the B.1.351 and B.1.1.7 variants. After two AZD1222 doses, both the breadth and the depth of spike-specific TCRs were significantly higher than at day 0 and than in MenACWY recipients. Because no day 14 peak-response samples were available, repertoires were characterized only after the peak T cell response. The 56-69-year group was small, and its depth increase did not reach significance, likely because of low power. The whole spike protein was spanned by vaccine-associated CD4 TCRs, and dominant responses were seen in regions 160-218 and 743-854.

The time point label here, explained by the study, means: about 28 days (+/-7) after the second vaccine dose. Because spike-specific TCR depth and breadth did not differ between the two schedules, AZD1222 recipients who got a second dose at roughly 4 weeks were pooled with those who got a second dose at roughly 12 weeks. Vaccinee samples were obtained from the UK trials COV001 and COV002, which included a single-blind randomized controlled phase 2/3 trial of AZD1222 (ChAdOx1 nCoV-19) in healthy adults. For TCRbeta chain sequencing, PBMC samples from trial participants were taken at day 0 and at day 28 after the second dose. According to the germline V gene (reference sequence), CDR1 reads LNHDA and CDR2 reads SQIVND. The CDR3 numbers 17 residues from cysteine through phenylalanine. Only the CDR3 DNA is retained, 51 bases long and in frame from the first base. V loses 6 bases of germline sequence and J loses 3 bases, and the interval between the two ends is 18 bases.

The CDR3 regions of human TCRbeta chains were analyzed by immunosequencing. The source study handled its data this way. TCRs in the repertoires were matched against a reference library of SARS-CoV-2-specific TCRs that had been generated with the MIRA antigen-specificity platform. Breadth was defined as the fraction of unique TCRs that were SARS-CoV-2-associated, and depth was defined as the fraction of total T cells that were SARS-CoV-2-associated. Using the MIRA data, each spike-specific TCR was assigned both to the spike region to which the TCR was reactive and to a CD4 or CD8 class. Log10-transformed breadth and depth values were compared by one-way ANOVA with Sidak's multiple comparisons tests. TCRdb holds this immuneACCESS table with in-frame rearrangements only. Some clones are missing; in checked studies, unresolved V genes explain under half, and the rest has no known cause. The DNA was the basis for D and trimming; V, J and clone size are from that table. This sample lists approximately 110,000 clones; about 91% were detected once. The top ten clonotypes cover almost 6.5% of the sample.

The V gene is TRBV19 and the J gene is TRBJ1-6, with the D gene uncertain. The TCR originated in an adult who received the AZD1222 COVID-19 vaccine. The material sequenced was peripheral blood, taken 28 days after the second AZD1222 dose. The CDR3 has the sequence CASRQRLEAFYNSPLHF. The sequenced DNA: TGTGCCAGTAGACAGAGGTTGGAAGCGTTCTATAATTCACCCCTCCACTTT.